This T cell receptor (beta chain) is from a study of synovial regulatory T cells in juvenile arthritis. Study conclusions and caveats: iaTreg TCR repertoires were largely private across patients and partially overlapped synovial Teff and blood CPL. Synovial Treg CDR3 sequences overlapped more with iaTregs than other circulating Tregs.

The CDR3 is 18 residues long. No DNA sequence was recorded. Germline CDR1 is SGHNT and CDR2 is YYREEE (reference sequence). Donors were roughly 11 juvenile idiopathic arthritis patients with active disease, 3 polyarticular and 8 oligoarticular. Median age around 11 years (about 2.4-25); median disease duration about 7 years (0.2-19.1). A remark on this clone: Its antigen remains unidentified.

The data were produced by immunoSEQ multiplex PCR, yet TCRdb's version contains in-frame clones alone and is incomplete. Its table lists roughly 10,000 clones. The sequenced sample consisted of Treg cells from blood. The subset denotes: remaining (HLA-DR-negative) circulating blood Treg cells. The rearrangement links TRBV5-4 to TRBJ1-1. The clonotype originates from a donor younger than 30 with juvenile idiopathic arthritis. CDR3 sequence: CASSLRVSGRAPPTRAFF.